These T cell receptor beta chains were read from a single sample in a study of T cells in localized non-small cell lung cancer. Profiling relied on immunoSEQ multiplex PCR, and the TCRdb table lists in-frame clones only, not all of them. The data show roughly 70,000 clones, roughly nine tenths seen once. The input for sequencing was peripheral blood, taken before any cancer treatment. These receptors all stem from a male donor aged 60 or over with stage III squamous cell lung carcinoma. Both conserved end residues are part of each CDR3. A D gene is named only where the DNA matches it firmly. Not all rows give a size; the values are once, few, many and, for expanded clones, a class.

TRBV6-1,14,NA,TRBJ1-4,NA,TGTGCCAGCAGTCCAGGGGCAACTAATGAAAAACTGTTTTTT,CASSPGATNEKLFF
TRBV2,16,NA,TRBJ1-1,NA,TGTGCCAGCACCCCAGAAGATTTCCTCATGAACACTGAAGCTTTCTTT,CASTPEDFLMNTEAFF
TRBV5-8,15,NA,TRBJ1-5,TRBD1,TGTGCCAGCAGCTCCGGGACAGGGGGCAATCAGCCCCAGCATTTT,CASSSGTGGNQPQHF
TRBV5-6,18,NA,TRBJ2-6,TRBD1,TGTGCCAGCAGCTCCGGGGAACAGGGGGCGCATGGGGCCAACGTCCTGACTTTC,CASSSGEQGAHGANVLTF
TRBV6-4,13,NA,TRBJ2-7,NA,TGTGCCAGCCTGTCGAGGCAGGTAGCCGAGCAGTACTTC,CASLSRQVAEQYF
TRBV19,18,once,TRBJ1-3,TRBD1,TGTGCCAGTAGCCAGATGACCGGGACAGAAAGTTCTGGAAACACCATATATTTT,CASSQMTGTESSGNTIYF
TRBV6-5,12,NA,TRBJ1-1,NA,TGTGCCAGCAAGAACCAGAACACTGAAGCTTTCTTT,CASKNQNTEAFF
TRBV6-6,13,NA,TRBJ1-2,TRBD1,TGTGCCAGCATCGGGACAGGGGTCTATGGCTACACCTTC,CASIGTGVYGYTF
TRBV29-1,12,NA,TRBJ2-3,NA,TGCAGCGTCCTCGACGGGGGGCCCAGACAGTATTTT,CSVLDGGPRQYF
TRBV27,14,NA,TRBJ2-1,TRBD2,TGTGCCAGCAGTTTGGCAGGGAGGGCCAATGAGCAGTTCTTC,CASSLAGRANEQFF
TRBV5-1,14,few,TRBJ1-4,TRBD1,TGCGCCAGCAGCCAGGGGACAGGGGAATCTAAACTGTTTTTT,CASSQGTGESKLFF
TRBV6-6,13,once,TRBJ2-1,NA,TGTGCCAGCAGAGGTGTATCCTACAATGAGCAGTTCTTC,CASRGVSYNEQFF
TRBV27,17,NA,TRBJ1-2,NA,TGTGCCAGCAGTTTATCCCCTTCCCGACGGTACCTCTATGGCTACACCTTC,CASSLSPSRRYLYGYTF
TRBV27,16,NA,TRBJ1-4,NA,TGTGCCAGCAGCCTGACCTCAACAGGAGGGTATGAAAAACTGTTTTTT,CASSLTSTGGYEKLFF
TRBV28,16,NA,TRBJ1-6,NA,TGTGCCAGCAGGCCTAATTGGGTCTTGGTCGTGGCTACCCTCCACTTT,CASRPNWVLVVATLHF
TRBV19,14,NA,TRBJ2-3,NA,TGTGCCAGTAGTCCAAGCCCGGGCACAGATACGCAGTATTTT,CASSPSPGTDTQYF
TRBV11-2,13,NA,TRBJ1-5,NA,TGTGCCAGCAGCTCACAGGGTAATCAGCCCCAGCATTTT,CASSSQGNQPQHF
TRBV6-5,15,NA,TRBJ1-1,NA,TGTGCCAGCAGTTACGGTTACCGGTCCAAGACTGAAGCTTTCTTT,CASSYGYRSKTEAFF
TRBV7-2,14,few,TRBJ1-2,TRBD1,TGTGCCAGCAGCTTACAGACAGGGGACTATGGCTACACCTTC,CASSLQTGDYGYTF
TRBV6-5,11,NA,TRBJ1-6,NA,TGTGCCAGCAGCCCGGGACTGACCCTCCACTTT,CASSPGLTLHF
TRBV2,15,NA,TRBJ2-5,TRBD1,TGTGCCAGCAGAGACCGGACAGGGCGAGGAGAGACCCAGTACTTC,CASRDRTGRGETQYF
TRBV19,14,NA,TRBJ1-6,TRBD1,TGTGCCAGTAGCCCCGGACAGGGCGGCTCACCCCTCCACTTT,CASSPGQGGSPLHF
TRBV23-1,16,NA,TRBJ2-1,TRBD1,TGCGCCAGCAGTCAAACCGGGACAGGAATTTACAATGAGCAGTTCTTC,CASSQTGTGIYNEQFF
TRBV29-1,13,NA,TRBJ2-7,TRBD2,TGCAGCGTTGAAGTTGGGGGGGCCTACGAGCAGTACTTC,CSVEVGGAYEQYF
TRBV6-6,15,NA,TRBJ1-2,NA,TGTGCCAGCAGTTACAGTGTGGGGGGAGCCTATGGCTACACCTTC,CASSYSVGGAYGYTF
TRBV7-5,11,NA,TRBJ1-4,NA,TGTGCCAGAAGCCTGAGGGGAAAACTGTTTTTT,CARSLRGKLFF
TRBV4-2,19,NA,TRBJ1-3,NA,TGTGCCAGCAGCCAGGACCATATCGGCGACGTAGGGCCTGGAAACACCATATATTTT,CASSQDHIGDVGPGNTIYF
TRBV6-1,14,NA,TRBJ1-5,NA,TGTGCCAGCAGTGCGGTAGCCCCCGACCCGCCCCAGCATTTT,CASSAVAPDPPQHF
TRBV6-6,16,NA,TRBJ1-6,NA,TGTGCCAGCACCGTTACTCGGGGCTCCTATAATTCACCCCTCCACTTT,CASTVTRGSYNSPLHF
TRBV19,13,NA,TRBJ1-2,NA,TGTGCCAGTAGTCGGGGATTGAACTATGGCTACACCTTC,CASSRGLNYGYTF
TRBV7-3,14,NA,TRBJ1-3,NA,TGTGCCAGCAGCTCCGGGGTTACTGGAAACACCATATATTTT,CASSSGVTGNTIYF
TRBV6-6,13,once,TRBJ1-5,TRBD1,TGTGCCACCTCGACAGGGGGCAATCAGCCCCAGCATTTT,CATSTGGNQPQHF
TRBV5-1,17,NA,TRBJ1-1,TRBD1,TGCGCCAGCAGCTTTACAGGGGGCGCGGGCTCGAACACTGAAGCTTTCTTT,CASSFTGGAGSNTEAFF
TRBV7-2,16,NA,TRBJ1-2,TRBD1,TGTGCCAGCAGCTTAGCAGGGGCAGGGGGAGGGTATGGCTACACCTTC,CASSLAGAGGGYGYTF
TRBV4-1,19,NA,TRBJ2-4,NA,TGCGCCAGCAGCCAAGGGGCCGTCCGGGGGCGCTTAGCCAAAAACATTCAGTACTTC,CASSQGAVRGRLAKNIQYF
TRBV4-3,17,NA,TRBJ1-2,TRBD1,TGCGCCAGCAGCCAAGAAGCGTCGGACAGGGGGCGGGATGGCTACACCTTC,CASSQEASDRGRDGYTF
TRBV4-3,17,medium-sized,TRBJ1-4,TRBD1,TGCGCCAGCAGCCAAGGACGGACAGGGTTGATCGCGGAAAAACTGTTTTTT,CASSQGRTGLIAEKLFF
TRBV7-2,14,NA,TRBJ2-5,NA,TGTGCCAGCAGCCCGGATCTGGCTCAAGAGACCCAGTACTTC,CASSPDLAQETQYF
TRBV2,15,once,TRBJ1-5,NA,TGTGCCAGCAGTGACGGAATACGGGTTAATGAGCCCCAGCATTTT,CASSDGIRVNEPQHF
TRBV30,14,NA,TRBJ1-5,NA,TGTGCCTGGAGTGTACTAGACAGTAATCAGCCCCAGCATTTT,CAWSVLDSNQPQHF
TRBV5-4,16,NA,TRBJ1-3,TRBD1,TGTGCCAGCAGCTTAGACAGGGGAATTTCTGGAAACACCATATATTTT,CASSLDRGISGNTIYF
TRBV27,12,NA,TRBJ2-2,NA,TGTGCCAGCTCGAGGGTAACCGGGGAGCTGTTTTTT,CASSRVTGELFF
TRBV6-6,15,NA,TRBJ1-1,NA,TGTGCCAGCAACGCTCTCGAGGGATCCGACACTGAAGCTTTCTTT,CASNALEGSDTEAFF
TRBV6-1,17,NA,TRBJ1-3,NA,TGTGCCAGCAGTGAACGGCCCTCCTTACGCTCTGGAAACACCATATATTTT,CASSERPSLRSGNTIYF
TRBV2,13,NA,TRBJ1-5,NA,TGTGCCAGCATGCAGGGGTTGGATCAGCCCCAGCATTTT,CASMQGLDQPQHF
TRBV6-5,14,NA,TRBJ1-5,NA,TGTGCCAGCAGTGTATGGGGGCGCAATCAGCCCCAGCATTTT,CASSVWGRNQPQHF
TRBV7-2,13,few,TRBJ2-3,NA,TGTGCCAGCAGCTTAGACTTCACAGATACGCAGTATTTT,CASSLDFTDTQYF
TRBV10-2,16,NA,TRBJ1-4,NA,TGCGCCAGCAGGGGGGACGGACAAGCAACTAATGAAAAACTGTTTTTT,CASRGDGQATNEKLFF
TRBV18,15,NA,TRBJ2-2,TRBD2,TGTGCCAGCTCACCCGGGGGGAGACAAGCCGGGGAGCTGTTTTTT,CASSPGGRQAGELFF
TRBV18,19,NA,TRBJ1-5,TRBD1,TGTGCCAGCTCAGAGAAAAGGACAGGGGGGTCAGGCAATCATAGCCCCCAGCATTTT,CASSEKRTGGSGNHSPQHF
TRBV4-2,15,NA,TRBJ2-5,TRBD2,TGTGCCAGCAGCCAACAAGCGGGGGGGCGAGAGACCCAGTACTTC,CASSQQAGGRETQYF